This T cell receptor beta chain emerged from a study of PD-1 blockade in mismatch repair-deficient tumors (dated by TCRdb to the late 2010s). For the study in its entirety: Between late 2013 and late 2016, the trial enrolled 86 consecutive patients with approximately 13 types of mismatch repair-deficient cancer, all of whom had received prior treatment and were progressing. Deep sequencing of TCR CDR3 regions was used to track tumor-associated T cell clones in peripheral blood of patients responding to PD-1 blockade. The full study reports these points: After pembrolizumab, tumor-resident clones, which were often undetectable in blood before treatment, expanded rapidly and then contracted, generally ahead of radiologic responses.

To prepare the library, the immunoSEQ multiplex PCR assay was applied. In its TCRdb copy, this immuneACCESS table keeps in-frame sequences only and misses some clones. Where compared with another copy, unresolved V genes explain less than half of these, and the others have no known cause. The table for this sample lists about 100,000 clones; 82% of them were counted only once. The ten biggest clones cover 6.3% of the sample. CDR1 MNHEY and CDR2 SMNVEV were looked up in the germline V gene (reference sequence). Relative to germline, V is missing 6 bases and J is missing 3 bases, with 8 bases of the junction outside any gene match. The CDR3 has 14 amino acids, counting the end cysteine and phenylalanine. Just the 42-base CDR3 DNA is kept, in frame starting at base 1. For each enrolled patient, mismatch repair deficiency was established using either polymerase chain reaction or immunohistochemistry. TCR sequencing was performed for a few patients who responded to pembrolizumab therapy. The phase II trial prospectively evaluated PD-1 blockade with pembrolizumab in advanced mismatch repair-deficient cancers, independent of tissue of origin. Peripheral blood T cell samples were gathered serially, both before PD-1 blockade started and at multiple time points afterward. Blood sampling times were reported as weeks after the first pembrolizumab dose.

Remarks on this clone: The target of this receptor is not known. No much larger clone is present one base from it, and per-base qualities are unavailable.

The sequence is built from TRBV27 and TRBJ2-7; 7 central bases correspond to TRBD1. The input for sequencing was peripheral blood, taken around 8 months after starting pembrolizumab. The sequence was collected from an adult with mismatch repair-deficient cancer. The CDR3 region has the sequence CASRLHRGNYEQYF. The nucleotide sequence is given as TGTGCCAGCAGACTACACAGGGGAAACTACGAGCAGTACTTC.